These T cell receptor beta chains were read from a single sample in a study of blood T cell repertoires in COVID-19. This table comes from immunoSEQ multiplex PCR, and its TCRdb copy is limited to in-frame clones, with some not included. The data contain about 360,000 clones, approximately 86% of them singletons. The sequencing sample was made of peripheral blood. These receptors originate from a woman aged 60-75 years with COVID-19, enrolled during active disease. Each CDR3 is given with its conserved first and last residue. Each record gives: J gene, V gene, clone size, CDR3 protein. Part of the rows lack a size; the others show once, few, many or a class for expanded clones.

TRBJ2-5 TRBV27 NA CASSIGGAGETQYF
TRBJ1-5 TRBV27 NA CASSLSSPGQSNQPQHF
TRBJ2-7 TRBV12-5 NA CASGLVISYEQYF
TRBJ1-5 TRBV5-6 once CASSDVQGRRNQPQHF
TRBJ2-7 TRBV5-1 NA CASSLGRGGAWNEQYF
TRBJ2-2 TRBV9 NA CASSFTTKKRGFTGELFF
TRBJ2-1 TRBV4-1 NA CASSQGLARNEQFF
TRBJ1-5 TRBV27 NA CASKPTGPPDQPQHF
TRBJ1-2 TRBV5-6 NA CASSYPPQGEYGYTF
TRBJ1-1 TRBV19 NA CASSIAYGNTEAFF
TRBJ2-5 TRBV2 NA CASSEYPRVAGVTETQYF
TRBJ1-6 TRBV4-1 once CASKGQGNSPLHF
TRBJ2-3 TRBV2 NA CASSDSVGPYSSTDTQYF
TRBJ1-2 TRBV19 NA CASSTRSSQAAYGYTF
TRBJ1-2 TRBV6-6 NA CASKPGTGVYGYTF
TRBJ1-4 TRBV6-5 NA CASSPIDAKGEKLFF
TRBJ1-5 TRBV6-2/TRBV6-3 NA CASSYLQYNQPQHF
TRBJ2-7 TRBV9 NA CASSVGAGNYEQYF
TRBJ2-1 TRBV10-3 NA CAISEFGTGGNNEQFF
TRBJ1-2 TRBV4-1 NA CASSLGQGSYGYTF
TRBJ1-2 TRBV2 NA CASSGQGIANYGYTF
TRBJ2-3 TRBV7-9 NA CASSELRTGGGTDTQYF
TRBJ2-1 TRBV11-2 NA CASSSEAGGRNEQFF
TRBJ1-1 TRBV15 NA CATSRDPGRSEAFF
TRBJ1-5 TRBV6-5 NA CASNFWAQPQHF
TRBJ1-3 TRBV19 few CASSRQGATGNTIYF
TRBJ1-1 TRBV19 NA CASSIEWVGSTEAFF
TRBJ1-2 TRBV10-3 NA CAINPGQGNNYGYTF
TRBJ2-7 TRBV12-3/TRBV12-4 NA CASSFGGLEYF
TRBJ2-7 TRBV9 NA CASSVEGSEPTYEQYF
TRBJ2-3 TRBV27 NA CASRRGTTDTQYF
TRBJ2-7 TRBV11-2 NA CASSLESGSPYEQYF
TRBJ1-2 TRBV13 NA CASSLGGVNYGYTF
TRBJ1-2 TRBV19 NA CASSIVDKGYYGYTF
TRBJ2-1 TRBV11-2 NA CASSLSSGGYNEQFF
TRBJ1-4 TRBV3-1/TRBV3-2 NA CASSQDGIWALAATNEKLFF
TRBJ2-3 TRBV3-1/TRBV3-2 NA CASSQAGGTDTQYF
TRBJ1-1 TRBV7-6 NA CASSPSTGMNTEAFF
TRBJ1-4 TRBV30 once CAWGPGEGNEKLFF